The clone carrying this TCR beta chain was found a few times. Its antigen is not known. TCRdb used MiXCR to reprocess the 5' RACE reads, holding one entry per CDR3 protein. There are fewer than 60,000 distinct CDR3 sequences in the sample; around 10% occur only once, and roughly 4% lies in the top ten. The CDR3 extends over 11 amino acids. Trimming shortened V by 5 bases and J by 5 bases, and 6 bases separated the two germline ends. The sample comes from a study of early T cells in non-severe SARS-CoV-2 infection. Study background: Chains from this unsorted whole-blood bulk RNA could not be paired. Study-level points and caveats: The matching step, a VDJdb search, favored anti-spike CD8 responses and missed private and CD4 specificities.

The sequenced sample was whole blood. The sequence derives from an adult who was a healthcare worker with PCR-confirmed SARS-CoV-2 infection or an uninfected control (not recorded which). The V call is TRBV12-3 or TRBV12-4, the J call TRBJ1-2, with D hard to call. CDR3 bases: TGTGCCAGCAGTAATCAGTATGGCTACACCTTC. This encodes CASSNQYGYTF.